This TCR beta chain was identified during a study of metastatic and nonmetastatic thyroid tumors. Study-level information: Across peripheral blood and tumor or nodule tissue samples taken from malignant and benign thyroid patients, the repertoires were compared with one another.

There are 16 residues in the CDR3. Per the germline V gene, CDR1 is SGHAT and CDR2 is FQNNGV. Remarks on this clone: Antigen unknown. The junction does not match germline at one end; this may be a read error.

Prior to thyroid surgery, none of the patients had received any treatment. Study results and caveats: It was reportedly found that TCR beta diversity was significantly higher in malignant thyroid tumors than in benign nodules, a difference seen in both blood and tumor samples.

Authors' processing steps: For papillary thyroid cancer, a distant-metastasis classifier was constructed from CDR3 differences observed across clinicopathological groups. TCRdb re-processed the PCR reads through MiXCR. These V and J calls are TCRdb output, not the study's own analysis. The sample holds around 19,000 clones, 34% seen once. The chain carries TRBV11-2 and TRBJ2-2; either TRBD1 or TRBD2 may supply D (5 bases each). This sequence originates from a male donor with papillary thyroid cancer or a benign thyroid nodule (not recorded which). Some clones in this sample may be carry-over from other donors' samples. Sequencing input: tumor tissue. CDR3 region: CASIFYLGTNTGQLFF. CDR3 nucleotides: TGTGCCAGCATCTTCTACTTGGGGACGAACACCGGGCAGCTGTTTTTT.